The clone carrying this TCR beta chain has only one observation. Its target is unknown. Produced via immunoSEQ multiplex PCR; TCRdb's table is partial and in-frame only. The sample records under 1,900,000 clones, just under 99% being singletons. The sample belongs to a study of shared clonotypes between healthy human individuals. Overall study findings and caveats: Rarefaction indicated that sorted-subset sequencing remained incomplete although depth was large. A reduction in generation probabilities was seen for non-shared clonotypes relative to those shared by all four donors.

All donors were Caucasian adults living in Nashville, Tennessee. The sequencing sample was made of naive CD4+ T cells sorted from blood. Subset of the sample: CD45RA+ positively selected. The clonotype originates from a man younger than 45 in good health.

The CDR3 DNA reads as TGTGCCATCAGTTGGGGGACAGGGAGCTCTGGAAACACCATATATTTT. This translates into CAISWGTGSSGNTIYF. The chain has TRBV10-3 and TRBJ1-3; 9 bases are shared with TRBD1. J was trimmed by 0 bases and V by 5 bases; bases with no gene match: 5. This CDR3 has 16 residues. CDR1 is ENHRY, CDR2 SYGVKD, per germline.